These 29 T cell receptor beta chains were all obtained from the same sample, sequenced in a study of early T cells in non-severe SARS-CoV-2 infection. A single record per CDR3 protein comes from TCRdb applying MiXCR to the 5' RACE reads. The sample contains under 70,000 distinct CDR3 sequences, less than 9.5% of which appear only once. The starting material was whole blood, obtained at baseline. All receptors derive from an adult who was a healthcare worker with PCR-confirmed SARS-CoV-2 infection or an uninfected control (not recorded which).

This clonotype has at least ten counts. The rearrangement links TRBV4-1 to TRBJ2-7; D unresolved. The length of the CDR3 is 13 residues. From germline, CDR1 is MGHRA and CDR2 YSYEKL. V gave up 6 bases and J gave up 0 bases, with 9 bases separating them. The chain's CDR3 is CASSPSSSYEQYF. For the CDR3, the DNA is TGCGCCAGCAGTCCAAGTAGCTCCTACGAGCAGTACTTC.

CDR3 protein: CASSAKTAPYLEAFF. DNA for the CDR3: TGTGCCAGCAGCGCGAAGACAGCGCCTTATCTAGAAGCTTTCTTT. The V call is TRBV7-9, the J call TRBJ1-1; D perhaps matches TRBD1 (5 bases). V dropped 5 bases and J dropped 8 bases, with 21 bases sitting between them. Germline loops: CDR1 SEHNR, CDR2 FQNEAQ (reference sequence). The CDR3 is 15 residues long.

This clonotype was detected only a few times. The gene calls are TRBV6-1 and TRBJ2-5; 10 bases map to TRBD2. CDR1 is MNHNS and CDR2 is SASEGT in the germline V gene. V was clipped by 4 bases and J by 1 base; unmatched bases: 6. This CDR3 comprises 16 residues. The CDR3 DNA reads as TGTGCCAGCAGTGGGGAGCGGGAGGGCCCCCAAGAGACCCAGTACTTC. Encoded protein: CASSGEREGPQETQYF.

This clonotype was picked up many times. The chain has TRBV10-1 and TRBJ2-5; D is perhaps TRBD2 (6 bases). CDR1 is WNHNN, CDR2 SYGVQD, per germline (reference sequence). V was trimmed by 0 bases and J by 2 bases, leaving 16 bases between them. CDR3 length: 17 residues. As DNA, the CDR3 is TGCGCCAGCAGTGAGTCGTTGAGGGAGGTCTTACAAGAGACCCAGTACTTC. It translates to CASSESLREVLQETQYF.

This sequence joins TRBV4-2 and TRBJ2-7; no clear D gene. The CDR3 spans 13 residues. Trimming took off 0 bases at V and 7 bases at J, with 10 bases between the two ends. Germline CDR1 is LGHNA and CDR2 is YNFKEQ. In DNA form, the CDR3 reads TGTGCCAGCAGCCAAGATCCAATCGGGGAGCAGTACTTC. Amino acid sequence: CASSQDPIGEQYF.

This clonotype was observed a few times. CDR3 amino acids: CSATVGTDTQYF. In DNA, the CDR3 is TGCAGTGCTACTGTCGGCACAGATACGCAGTATTTT. The chain employs TRBV20-1 and TRBJ2-3; D gene ambiguous. CDR3 size: 12 residues. The germline CDR1 and CDR2 sequences are DFQATT and SNEGSKA (reference sequence). V was clipped by 4 bases and J by 1 base, with 6 bases between them.

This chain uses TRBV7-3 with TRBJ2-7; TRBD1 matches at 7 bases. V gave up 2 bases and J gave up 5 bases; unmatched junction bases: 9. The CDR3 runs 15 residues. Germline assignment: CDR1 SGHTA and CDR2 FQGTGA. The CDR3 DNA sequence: TGTGCCAGCAGCTTAGGGTCGACAGGGTCCAACGAGCAGTACTTC. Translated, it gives CASSLGSTGSNEQYF. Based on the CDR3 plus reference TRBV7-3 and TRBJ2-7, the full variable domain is GAGVSQTPSNKVTEKGKYVELRCDPISGHTALYWYRQSLGQGPEFLIYFQGTGAADDSGLPNDRFFAVRPEGSVSTLKIQRTERGDSAVYLCASSLGSTGSNEQYFGPGTRLTVT.

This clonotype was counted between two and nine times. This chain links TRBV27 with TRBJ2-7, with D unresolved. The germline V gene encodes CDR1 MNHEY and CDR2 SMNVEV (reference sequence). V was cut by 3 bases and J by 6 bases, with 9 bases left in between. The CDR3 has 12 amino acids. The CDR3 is CASSFNGLEQYF. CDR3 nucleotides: TGTGCCAGCAGTTTTAATGGGCTCGAGCAGTACTTC.

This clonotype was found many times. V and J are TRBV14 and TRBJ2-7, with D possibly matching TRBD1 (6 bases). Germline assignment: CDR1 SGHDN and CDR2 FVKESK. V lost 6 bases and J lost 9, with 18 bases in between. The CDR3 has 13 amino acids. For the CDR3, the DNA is TGTGCCAGCAGTCAGGGACACCTACGAGGGCAGTACTTC. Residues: CASSQGHLRGQYF.

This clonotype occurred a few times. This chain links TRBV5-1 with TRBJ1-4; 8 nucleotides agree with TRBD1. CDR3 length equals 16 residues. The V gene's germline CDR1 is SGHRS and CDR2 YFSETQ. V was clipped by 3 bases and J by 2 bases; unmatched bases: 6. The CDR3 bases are TGCGCCAGCAGCTGGACAGGGAGAAACACTAATGAAAAACTGTTTTTT. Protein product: CASSWTGRNTNEKLFF.

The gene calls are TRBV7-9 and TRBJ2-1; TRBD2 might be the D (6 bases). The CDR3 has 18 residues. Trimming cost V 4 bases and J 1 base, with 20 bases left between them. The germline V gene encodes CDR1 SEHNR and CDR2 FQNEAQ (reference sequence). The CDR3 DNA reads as TGTGCCAGCAGCTCGTCCGGGAGACAGCCGAGTTCCTACAATGAGCAGTTCTTC. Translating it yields CASSSSGRQPSSYNEQFF.

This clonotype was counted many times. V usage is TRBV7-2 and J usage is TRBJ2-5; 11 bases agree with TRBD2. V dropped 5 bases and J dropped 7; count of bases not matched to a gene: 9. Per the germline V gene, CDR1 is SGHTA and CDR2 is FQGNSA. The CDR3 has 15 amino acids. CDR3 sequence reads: CASSPVAGGRGTQYF. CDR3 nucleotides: TGTGCCAGCAGCCCTGTAGCGGGGGGGCGCGGGACCCAGTACTTC.

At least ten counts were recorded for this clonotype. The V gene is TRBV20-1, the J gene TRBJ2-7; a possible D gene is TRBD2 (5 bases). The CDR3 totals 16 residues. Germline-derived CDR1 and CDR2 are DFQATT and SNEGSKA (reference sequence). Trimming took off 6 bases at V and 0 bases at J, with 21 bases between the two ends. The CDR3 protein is CSAPWDRWESSYEQYF. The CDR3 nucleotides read TGCAGTGCGCCTTGGGATCGGTGGGAGAGCTCCTACGAGCAGTACTTC.

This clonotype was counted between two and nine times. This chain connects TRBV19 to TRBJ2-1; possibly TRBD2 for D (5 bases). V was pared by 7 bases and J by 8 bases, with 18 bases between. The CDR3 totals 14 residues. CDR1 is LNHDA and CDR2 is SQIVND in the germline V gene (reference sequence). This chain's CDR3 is CASTPTGGSDEQFF. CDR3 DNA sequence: TGTGCCAGTACCCCCACGGGTGGGAGCGATGAGCAGTTCTTC.

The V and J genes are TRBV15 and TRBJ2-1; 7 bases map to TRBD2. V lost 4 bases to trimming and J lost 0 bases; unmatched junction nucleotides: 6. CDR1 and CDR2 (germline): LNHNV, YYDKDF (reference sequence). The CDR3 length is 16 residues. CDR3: CATSNWGGSSYNEQFF. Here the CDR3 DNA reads TGTGCCACCAGCAATTGGGGAGGGAGCTCCTACAATGAGCAGTTCTTC.

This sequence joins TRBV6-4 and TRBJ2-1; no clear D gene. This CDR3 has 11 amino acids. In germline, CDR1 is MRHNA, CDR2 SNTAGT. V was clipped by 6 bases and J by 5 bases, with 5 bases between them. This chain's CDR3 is CASRRDNEQFF. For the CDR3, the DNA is TGTGCCAGCAGACGGGACAATGAGCAGTTCTTC.

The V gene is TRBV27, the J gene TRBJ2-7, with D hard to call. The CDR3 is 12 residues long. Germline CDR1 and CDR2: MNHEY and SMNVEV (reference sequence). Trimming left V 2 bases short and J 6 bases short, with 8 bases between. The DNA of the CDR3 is TGTGCCAGCAGTTTAGTGGGGTCCGAGCAGTACTTC. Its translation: CASSLVGSEQYF.

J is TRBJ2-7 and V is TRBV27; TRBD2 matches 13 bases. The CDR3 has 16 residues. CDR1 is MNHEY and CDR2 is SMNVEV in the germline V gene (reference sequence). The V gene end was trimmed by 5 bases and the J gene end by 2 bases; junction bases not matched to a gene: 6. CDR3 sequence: CASSGGTSGTAYEQYF. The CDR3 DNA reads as TGTGCCAGCAGTGGCGGGACTAGCGGGACCGCCTACGAGCAGTACTTC.

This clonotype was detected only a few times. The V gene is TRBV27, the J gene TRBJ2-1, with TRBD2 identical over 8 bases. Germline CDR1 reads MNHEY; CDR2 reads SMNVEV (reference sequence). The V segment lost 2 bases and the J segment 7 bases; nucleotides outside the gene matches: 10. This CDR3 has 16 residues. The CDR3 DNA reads TGTGCCAGCAGTTTAAAGGTAGCGGGAATGTGGAATGAGCAGTTCTTC. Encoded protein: CASSLKVAGMWNEQFF.

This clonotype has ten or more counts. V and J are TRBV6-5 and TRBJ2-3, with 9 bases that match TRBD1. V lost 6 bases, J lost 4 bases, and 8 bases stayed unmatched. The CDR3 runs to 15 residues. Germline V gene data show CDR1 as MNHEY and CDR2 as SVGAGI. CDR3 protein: CASRRTGAPPDTQYF. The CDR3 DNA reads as TGTGCCAGCAGAAGGACAGGGGCCCCACCAGATACGCAGTATTTT.

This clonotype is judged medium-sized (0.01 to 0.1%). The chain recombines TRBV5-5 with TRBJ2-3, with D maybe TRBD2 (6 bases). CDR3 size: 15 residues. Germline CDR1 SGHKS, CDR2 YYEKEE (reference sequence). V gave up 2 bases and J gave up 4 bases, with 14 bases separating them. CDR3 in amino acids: CASSFRSSEADTQYF. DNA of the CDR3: TGTGCCAGCAGCTTTAGATCTAGCGAAGCAGATACGCAGTATTTT.

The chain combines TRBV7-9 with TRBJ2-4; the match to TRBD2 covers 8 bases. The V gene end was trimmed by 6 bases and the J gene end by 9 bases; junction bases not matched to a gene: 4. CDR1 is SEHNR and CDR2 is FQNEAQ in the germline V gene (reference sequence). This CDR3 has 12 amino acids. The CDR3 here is CASRNLAGIQYF. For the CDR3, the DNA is TGTGCCAGCAGAAACCTAGCGGGCATTCAGTACTTC.

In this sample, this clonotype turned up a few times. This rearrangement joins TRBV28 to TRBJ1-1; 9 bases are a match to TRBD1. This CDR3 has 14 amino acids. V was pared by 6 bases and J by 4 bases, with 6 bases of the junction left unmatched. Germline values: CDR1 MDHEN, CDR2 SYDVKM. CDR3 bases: TGTGCCAGCAGGGGGACAGGGTCGACCACTGAAGCTTTCTTT. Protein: CASRGTGSTTEAFF.

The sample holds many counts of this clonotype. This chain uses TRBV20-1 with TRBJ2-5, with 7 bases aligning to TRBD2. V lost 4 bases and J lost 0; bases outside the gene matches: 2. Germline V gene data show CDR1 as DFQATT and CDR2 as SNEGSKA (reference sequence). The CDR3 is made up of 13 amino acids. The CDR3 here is CSATAGDQETQYF. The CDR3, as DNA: TGCAGTGCTACGGCGGGGGACCAAGAGACCCAGTACTTC.

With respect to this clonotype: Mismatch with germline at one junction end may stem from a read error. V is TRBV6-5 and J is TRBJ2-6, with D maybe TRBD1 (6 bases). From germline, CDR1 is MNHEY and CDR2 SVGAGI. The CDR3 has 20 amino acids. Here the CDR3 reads CASSKQGGFPTPSGAYVLTF. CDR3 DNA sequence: TGTGCCAGCAGTAAACAAGGGGGTTTTCCTACGCCTTCTGGGGCCTACGTCCTGACTTTC.

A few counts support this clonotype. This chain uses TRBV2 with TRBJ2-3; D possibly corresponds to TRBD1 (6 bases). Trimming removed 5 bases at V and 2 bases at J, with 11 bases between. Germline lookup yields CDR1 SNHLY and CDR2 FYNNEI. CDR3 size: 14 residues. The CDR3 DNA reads TGTGCCAGCAGTCCGACAGGAGTCACAGATACGCAGTATTTT. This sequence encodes CASSPTGVTDTQYF.

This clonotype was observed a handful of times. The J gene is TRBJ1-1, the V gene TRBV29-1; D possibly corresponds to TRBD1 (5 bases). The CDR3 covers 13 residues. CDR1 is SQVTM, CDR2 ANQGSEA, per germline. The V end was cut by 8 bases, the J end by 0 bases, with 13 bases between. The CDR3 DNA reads TGCAGCCCCTCGACAGACTTGAACACTGAAGCTTTCTTT. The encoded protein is CSPSTDLNTEAFF.

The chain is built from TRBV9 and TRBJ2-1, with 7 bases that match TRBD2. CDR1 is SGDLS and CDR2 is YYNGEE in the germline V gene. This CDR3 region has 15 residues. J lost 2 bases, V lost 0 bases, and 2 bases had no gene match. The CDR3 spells CASSVELAAYNEQFF. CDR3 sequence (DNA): TGTGCCAGCAGCGTAGAGCTAGCGGCCTACAATGAGCAGTTCTTC.

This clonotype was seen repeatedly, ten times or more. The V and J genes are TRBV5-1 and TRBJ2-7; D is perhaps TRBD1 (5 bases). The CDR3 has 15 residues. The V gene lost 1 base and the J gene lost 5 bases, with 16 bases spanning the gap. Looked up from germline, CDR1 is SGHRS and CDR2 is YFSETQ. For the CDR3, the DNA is TGCGCCAGCAGCTTGATTTTTAGGGGTCCCCACGAGCAGTACTTC. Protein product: CASSLIFRGPHEQYF.